The rows below give T cell receptor beta chains drawn from one sample of a study of identical twins. TCRdb recomputed calls from the 5' RACE reads with MiXCR, one row per CDR3 protein. The sample contains fewer than 900,000 distinct CDR3 sequences, about 20% of which appear only once. The sample was also linked to a second study, of T cells expressing NK-cell markers.

The sequencing sample was made of PBMCs. The receptors originated from a woman under 30 in good health. Each CDR3 is given with its conserved first and last residue. A D gene is named only where the DNA matches it firmly. Only some rows state a clone size, as once, few, many or a class for expanded clones.

DNA | CDR3 | V | size | D | J
TGTGCCAGCAGCCAAGGGCCTCACACTGAAGCTTTCTTT | CASSQGPHTEAFF | TRBV3-1 | few | - | TRBJ1-1
TGCGCCAGCAGACTAGGGACAGGGATAACCTACGAGCAGTACTTC | CASRLGTGITYEQYF | TRBV5-1 | once | TRBD1 | TRBJ2-7
TGTGCCAGCAGCTTAAGCGGAGGGGTCGGGGAGCTGTTTTTT | CASSLSGGVGELFF | TRBV7-2 | - | - | TRBJ2-2
TGTGCCAGCAGTGGGGGACACTCCTACGAGCAGTACTTC | CASSGGHSYEQYF | TRBV6-6 | few | - | TRBJ2-7
TGCGCCAGCAGCCGACTGGATCCTAGCACAGATACGCAGTATTTT | CASSRLDPSTDTQYF | TRBV5-1 | many | - | TRBJ2-3
TGTGCCAGCAGCCAAGAACCTGACTACGAGCAGTACTTC | CASSQEPDYEQYF | TRBV3-1 | few | - | TRBJ2-7
TGTGCCAGCAGCTCGCAGGGTGGCTACAATGAGCAGTTCTTC | CASSSQGGYNEQFF | TRBV7-3 | - | - | TRBJ2-1
TGTGCCAGCATTAGAGGGGGCGCGGGAAATCAGCCCCAGCATTTT | CASIRGGAGNQPQHF | TRBV12-3/TRBV12-4 | - | TRBD1 | TRBJ1-5
TGTGCCAGCAGTGGTGCGGACAGGGTCCCTTGGGAGCTGTTTTTT | CASSGADRVPWELFF | TRBV27 | - | TRBD1 | TRBJ2-2
TGTGCCAGCAGTTTGTATAACTCTGGGGCCAACGTCCTGACTTTC | CASSLYNSGANVLTF | TRBV12-3/TRBV12-4 | - | - | TRBJ2-6
TGTGCCAGCTCACCAGGGTATTTCTCCTACAATGAGCAGTTCTTC | CASSPGYFSYNEQFF | TRBV18 | few | - | TRBJ2-1
TGTGCCAGCAGTTTAGCGGCTGCCCTAGGGAGTACGCAGTATTTT | CASSLAAALGSTQYF | TRBV12-3/TRBV12-4 | few | - | TRBJ2-3
TGTGCCAGCTCACGAGAGGATCGAGATTCACCCCTCCACTTT | CASSREDRDSPLHF | TRBV18 | - | - | TRBJ1-6